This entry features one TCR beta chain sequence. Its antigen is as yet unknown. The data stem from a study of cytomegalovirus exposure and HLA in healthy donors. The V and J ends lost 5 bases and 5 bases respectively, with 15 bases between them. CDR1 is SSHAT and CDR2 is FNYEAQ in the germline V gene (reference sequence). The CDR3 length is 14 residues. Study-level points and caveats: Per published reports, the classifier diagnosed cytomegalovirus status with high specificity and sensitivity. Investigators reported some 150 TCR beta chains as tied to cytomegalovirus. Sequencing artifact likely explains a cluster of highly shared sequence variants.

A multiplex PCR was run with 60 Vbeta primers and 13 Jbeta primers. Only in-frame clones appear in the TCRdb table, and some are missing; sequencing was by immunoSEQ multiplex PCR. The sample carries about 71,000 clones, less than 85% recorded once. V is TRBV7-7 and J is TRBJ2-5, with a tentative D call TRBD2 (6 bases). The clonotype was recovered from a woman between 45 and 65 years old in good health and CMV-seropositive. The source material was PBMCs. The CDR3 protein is CASSETRAGETQYF. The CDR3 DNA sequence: TGTGCCAGCAGCGAGACTAGGGCGGGGGAGACCCAGTACTTC.